Sequencing of this T cell receptor beta chain was carried out in a study of T cells in Graves' hyperthyroidism and ophthalmopathy. The TCR beta CDR3 regions underwent amplification using RNA transcripts as the source. First-round RT-PCR with HTBI primers amplified the TCR CDR3 region. TCRdb ran MiXCR on the multiplex PCR reads and lists one entry per CDR3 protein. The sample holds under 450,000 distinct CDR3 sequences, approximately 18% seen once. Germline assignment: CDR1 SEHNR and CDR2 FQNEAQ (reference sequence). The CDR3 has 16 amino acids. The V end lost 1 base, the J end lost 7 bases, and 16 bases lay between the germline ends.

The specimen was blood. This clonotype was sampled from a woman in her twenties or thirties with Graves' hyperthyroidism that later progressed to Graves' ophthalmopathy. The chain recombines TRBV7-9 with TRBJ2-2, with a weak D call TRBD1 (6 bases). CDR3 nucleotides: TGTGCCAGCAGCTTAGAAGTGGGACATAAGAGCGGGGAGCTGTTTTTT. Translating gives CASSLEVGHKSGELFF. The full variable domain, its missing parts supplied by reference TRBV7-9 and TRBJ2-2, is DTGVSQNPRHKITKRGQNVTFRCDPISEHNRLYWYRQTLGQGPEFLTYFQNEAQLEKSRLLSDRFSAERPKGSFSTLEIQRTEQGDSAMYLCASSLEVGHKSGELFFGEGSRLTVL.